The 3 T cell receptor beta chains below were found in one sample sequenced in a study of human T cells and chemical hapten exposure (dated by TCRdb to about 2021). According to the study, the label for this sample's time point signals: patch test 1, 2 weeks after DPC sensitization. The label giving this sample's treatment or condition can be read as: therapeutic diphenylcyclopropenone sensitization with weekly scalp DPC. Total RNA was isolated from unfractionated whole blood collected in Tempus Blood RNA tubes. The library was obtained by RACE. The run used a NextSeq 500. TCRdb trimmed the raw reads at Q25, called clones with MiXCR and kept productive beta chains. Records with the same CDR3 protein are collapsed into one entry carrying the most frequent genes and DNA. A total of some 52,000 distinct CDR3 sequences appear in this sample, about 11% of them only once. Of the sample, around 2% falls within the top ten clones.

The source was whole blood, collected in connection with sensitization to the hapten diphenylcyclopropenone (DPC). The receptors stem from a middle-aged woman with alopecia areata. Some clones in this sample may be carry-over from other donors' samples.

The chain recombines TRBV12-5 with TRBJ1-6; 7 bases line up with TRBD1. CDR3 length: 13 amino acids. Germline-derived CDR1 and CDR2 are LGHNT and FRNRAP. Trimming took 5 bases from V and 5 from J; bases not matched to a gene: 0. The CDR3 here is CASGTGDNSPLHF. The CDR3, as DNA: TGTGCTAGTGGTACAGGGGATAATTCACCCCTCCACTTT.

Many counts were recorded for this clonotype. The chain joins TRBV7-6 to TRBJ2-5; D may match TRBD1 or TRBD2 (6 bases each). The CDR3 contains 13 residues. Germline lookup yields CDR1 SGHVS and CDR2 FNYEAQ. V was shortened by 5 bases and J by 2 bases, with 9 bases between the two germline ends. The CDR3 region has the DNA TGTGCCAGCAGCAGGAGGGGGCAAGAGACCCAGTACTTC. Encoded protein: CASSRRGQETQYF.

This clonotype appeared many times. The V and J genes are TRBV14 and TRBJ1-2; no reliable D call. This CDR3 contains 14 residues. Trimming removed 4 bases from V and 8 bases from J, with 17 bases in between. Germline V gene lookup returns CDR1 SGHDN and CDR2 FVKESK. The CDR3 DNA is TGTGCCAGCAGCCGCCCCGGTACCCTCGAGGGCTACACCTTC. Translation: CASSRPGTLEGYTF.